This record looks at one T cell receptor beta chain sequence and its context. No antigen is known for it. This sample is drawn from a study of T cell responses to AZD1222 COVID-19 vaccine. Study-wide background: Second-dose schedules of about 4 or about 12 weeks were combined. Study results and limitations: With two AZD1222 doses given, Spike-specific TCR breadth and depth both rose.

Sequenced by immunoSEQ multiplex PCR; TCRdb stores in-frame clones only, minus some. Of around 200,000 clones listed, around 90% are singletons. The receptor was isolated from an adult in good health. Specimen: peripheral blood, collected on day 0 of AZD1222 vaccination.

The CDR3 loop is CASSLGVNTGELFF. CDR3 nucleotide sequence: TGTGCCAGCAGCTTAGGGGTAAACACCGGGGAGCTGTTTTTT. The chain joins TRBV7-9 to TRBJ2-2; no clear D gene. This CDR3 region has 14 residues. The germline V gene has CDR1 SEHNR and CDR2 FQNEAQ (reference sequence). Trimming shortened V by 1 base and J by 2 bases, and 5 bases separated the two germline ends.